Sequencing of this T cell receptor beta chain was carried out in a study of Graves' ophthalmopathy and Graves' hyperthyroidism listed by TCRdb under 2018. Regarding the research as a whole: Peripheral blood was collected at initial diagnosis, before any treatment. The study used TCR beta repertoire signatures to distinguish Graves' ophthalmopathy from Graves' hyperthyroidism and to predict progression to ophthalmopathy. T-cell repertoires of thyroid tissue and blood were compared in 5 or 6 hyperthyroidism patients. In total, 135 blood samples were TCR-sequenced: some 40 ophthalmopathy, some 75 hyperthyroidism and some 17 hyperthyroidism-to-ophthalmopathy patients. For independent validation, a separate cohort was made up of 18 hyperthyroidism patients plus 17 patients who later progressed from hyperthyroidism to ophthalmopathy. Following sample collection, hyperthyroidism patients were given methimazole at a starting dose of 30 mg daily, and ophthalmopathy patients were given high-dose intravenous methylprednisolone. To explore V-J signatures that separate ophthalmopathy from hyperthyroidism, a discovery set of about a hundred patients was enrolled, consisting of 43 with ophthalmopathy and around 57 with stable hyperthyroidism.

TCR beta CDR3 regions were amplified from RNA transcripts for repertoire sequencing. The first round of RT-PCR was done with HTBI primers and the Qiagen OneStep RT-PCR kit, and was followed by a second round of multiplex PCR, then size selection and purification. Libraries were sequenced on an Illumina HiSeq2000 using paired-end 100 bp reads. The authors' pipeline ran thus. Reads were processed with SOAPnuke, discarding reads with adapters, uncalled bases, mean Phred below 15, or no exact constant-primer or identifier match. High-quality paired reads were merged with COPE v1.2.5. Clonotypes were defined as unique nucleotide sequences and were aligned to IMGT TRB V, D and J references using MiTCR v1.1. Analysis was restricted to V-J combinations with a frequency above 0.0001, which covered over 98% of repertoires. For each V-J combination, a TCR clonal expansion and chaos score was defined as F50 clonal expansion divided by the chaos observed in the TCRdist matrix. Welch's t-statistics and random forest were used to reduce features to about a dozen V-J combinations, which were fed into a naive Bayes classifier. Thyroid-blood repertoire similarity was quantified with the Morisita-Horn index. The public sequencing data were trimmed at Q25 with fastp and processed into clonotypes with MiXCR by TCRdb, which kept only in-frame beta chains. All rows with the same CDR3 protein become a single entry with the most common DNA and genes. TCRdb assigned the V and J calls; the authors' analysis was not used. The sample table holds about 57,000 distinct CDR3 sequences, of which approximately 50% were seen once. The top ten constitute 4.7% of the sample.

The ophthalmopathy patients had moderately to severely active disease, with a Clinical Activity Score of 3 or higher, a NOSPECS grade of 4 or higher, and a disease duration of less than 3 months. Patients with other autoimmune diseases, uncontrolled infections, pregnancy or lactation were excluded. Diagnosis was based on clinical symptoms, serum thyroxine, TRAb, thyroid ultrasound and orbital computed tomography. Ficoll-Paque density gradient centrifugation was used to isolate PBMCs from 9.5 to 10 ml of fresh peripheral blood. Total RNA was extracted using Trizol reagent, and RNA quality was checked on an Agilent 2100 Bioanalyzer. The investigation overall reported the following: The 13-signature model separated ophthalmopathy from stable hyperthyroidism with approximately 90% sensitivity and about 81% specificity in cross-validation, and 80%/75% in the test set. Most expanded thyroid clonotypes with a frequency above 0.001 also appeared in blood, which suggests that blood repertoires may reflect the immune response in the thyroid. No statistical method was used to predetermine the sample size, and group allocation was not hidden from the investigators. In validation, the model predicted ophthalmopathy progression with roughly 68% sensitivity and roughly 72% specificity; fewer than 15 predicted patients were CT-confirmed with GO in a median of 6.5 months.

This clonotype appeared many times. Its target antigen remains unknown. No much larger clone exists at a distance of one base, and base qualities are not known. The material sequenced was peripheral blood. This TCR was recovered from an adult woman with Graves' ophthalmopathy.

The DNA sequence is given as TGCGCCAGCAGCCAAGATCTGCGGACAGGGGGAGCCACCTACGAGCAGTACTTC. Its amino acids are CASSQDLRTGGATYEQYF. The V and J segments used are TRBV4-3 and TRBJ2-7; 10 of the junction bases match TRBD1. Taken from the germline V gene, the CDR1 and CDR2 loops are LGHNA and YSLEER. Here V drops 0 bases and J drops 2 bases, and the junction holds 10 bases not matched to any gene. Including the terminal cysteine and phenylalanine, the CDR3 comprises 18 residues. The CDR3 DNA has 54 bases and is translated from base 1.